This T cell receptor beta chain appears in the sequencing data of a study of response to subunit inactivated influenza vaccine (dated by TCRdb to 2016 to 2019). Study-wide context: Deep quantitative T cell receptor repertoire profiling was used in the study to track responses to a trivalent subunit inactivated influenza vaccine. Study-level results and caveats: It was suggested by the authors that each seasonal influenza vaccination may recruit only a limited number of new T cells.

Trimming at the junction amounts to 5 bases on V and 4 bases on J, and the germline ends lie 17 bases apart. Via the germline V gene, CDR1 is KGHSH and CDR2 LQKENI. The CDR3 starts with the cysteine, ends with the phenylalanine, and has 16 residues. Kept here is only the CDR3 DNA, which spans 48 bases and is read in frame from base 1. This clonotype was counted between two and nine times. Its antigen is not yet known. Base qualities are not recorded, but no much larger clone differs from it by a single base. Library preparation employed RT-PCR. Sequencing used an Illumina HiSeq 2500. Using fastp at Q25 and MiXCR, TCRdb reprocessed the public reads and kept productive beta chains. One record per CDR3 amino acid sequence lists the most common genes and DNA. The sample table shows hundreds of thousands of distinct CDR3 sequences, and about 11% are seen once. The ten largest clones capture roughly 11% of the sample.

This sample was shared with a second study, whose subject was T cells expressing NK-cell markers. The second study also describes: TCR beta cDNA libraries were made by 5'RACE template switching that added a universal primer site and unique molecular identifiers. TCR beta-chain repertoires were profiled in sorted CD3+CD56+NKG2C+, CD3+CD56+NKG2C- and CD3+CD56-NKG2C+ T-cell subsets from eight donors. Most of the eight sequenced donors were HCMV-seropositive and one was HCMV-seronegative. To restrict sorting to alphabetaTCR-expressing T cells, an anti-gammadeltaTCR antibody was added in several experiments. In a handful of donors, the dominant CD3+CD56+NKG2C+ clonotypes ranked among the top 10 CD8+ clonotypes, making up roughly 1.0-8% of CD8+ T cells. Those dominant clonotypes were again the most abundant among CD3+CD56-NKG2C+ cells in a handful of donors, at about 28.3-60.1%. Whether the expanded NKG2C-expressing T cell clones were specific for HCMV antigens was left unclear. The eight sequenced donors were randomly selected healthy volunteers, three men and five women. A commercial ELISA kit detecting HCMV-specific IgG in serum was used to determine HCMV serostatus. Peripheral blood mononuclear cells were isolated from blood by Ficoll density gradient centrifugation. For six donors, bulk peripheral blood T-cell repertoires were additionally sequenced from unsorted PBMC. Priming for cDNA synthesis came from the TCR beta constant segment, and two successive PCR amplification steps followed. The libraries were sequenced on Illumina HiSeq 2000/2500, MiSeq or NextSeq, producing 2 x 150 bp reads. MIGEC was used to demultiplex reads and group reads by UMI, and MiTCR was used to assemble and quantify clonotypes. To remove erroneous sequences, TCR cDNA sequences were retained only when supported by two or more reads. The tcR package was used for downstream repertoire analysis, with clonotypes matched between fractions based on CDR3 nucleotide sequence plus V segment. VDJmatch was used to annotate antigen specificity against VDJdb, with one amino acid substitution in CDR3 permitted.

This clonotype originated in a man aged 50 to 60 who received an inactivated influenza vaccine. Donor details come from another sample of the same person, matched by shared clones. In this chain, TRBV18 is recombined with TRBJ1-4, with TRBD1 tentatively as D gene (6 bases match). Source: PBMCs from blood, taken on the day of vaccination. The CDR3 region: CASSTQGPANNEKLFF. The DNA sequence is TGTGCCAGCTCAACACAGGGCCCGGCCAATAATGAAAAACTGTTTTTT. The variable domain in full, with residues beyond the CDR3 obtained from the reference TRBV18 and TRBJ1-4 genes, is NAGVMQNPRHLVRRRGQEARLRCSPMKGHSHVYWYRQLPEEGLKFMVYLQKENIIDESGMPKERFSAEFPKEGPSILRIQQVVRGDSAAYFCASSTQGPANNEKLFFGSGTQLSVL.